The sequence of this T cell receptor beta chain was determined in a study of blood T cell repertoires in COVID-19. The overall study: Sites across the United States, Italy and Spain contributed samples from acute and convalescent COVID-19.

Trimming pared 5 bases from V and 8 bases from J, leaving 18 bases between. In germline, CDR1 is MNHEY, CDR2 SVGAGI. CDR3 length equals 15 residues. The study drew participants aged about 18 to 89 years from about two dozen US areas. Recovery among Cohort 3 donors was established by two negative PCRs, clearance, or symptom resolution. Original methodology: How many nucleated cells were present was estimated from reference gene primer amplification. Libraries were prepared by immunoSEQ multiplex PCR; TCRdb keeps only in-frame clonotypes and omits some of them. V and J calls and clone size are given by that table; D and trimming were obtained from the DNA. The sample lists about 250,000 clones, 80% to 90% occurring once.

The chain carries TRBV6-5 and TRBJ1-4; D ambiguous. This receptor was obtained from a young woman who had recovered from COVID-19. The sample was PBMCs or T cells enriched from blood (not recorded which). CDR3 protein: CASSLLFGEGEKLFF. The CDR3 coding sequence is TGTGCCAGCAGTCTGTTGTTCGGGGAGGGCGAAAAACTGTTTTTT.